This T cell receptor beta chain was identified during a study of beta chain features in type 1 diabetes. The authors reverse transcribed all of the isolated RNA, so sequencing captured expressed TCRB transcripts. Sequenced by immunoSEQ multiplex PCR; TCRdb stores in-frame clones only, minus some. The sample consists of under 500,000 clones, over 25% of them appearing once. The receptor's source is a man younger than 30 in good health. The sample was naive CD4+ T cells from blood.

CDR3 protein: CASSLAWTSGSDTQYF. CDR3 coding DNA: TGTGCCAGCAGCTTAGCATGGACTAGCGGGAGCGATACGCAGTATTTT. This chain links TRBV7-2 with TRBJ2-3, with 13 bases aligning to TRBD2. Germline CDR1 SGHTA, CDR2 FQGNSA. This CDR3 has 16 amino acids. Trimming at V came to 0 bases and at J to 6 bases, leaving 3 bases not matched to a gene. Full variable domain (outside the CDR3, taken from reference TRBV7-2 and TRBJ2-3): GAGVSQSPSNKVTEKGKDVELRCDPISGHTALYWYRQSLGQGLEFLIYFQGNSAPDKSGLPSDRFSAERTGGSVSTLTIQRTQQEDSAVYLCASSLAWTSGSDTQYFGPGTRLTVL.